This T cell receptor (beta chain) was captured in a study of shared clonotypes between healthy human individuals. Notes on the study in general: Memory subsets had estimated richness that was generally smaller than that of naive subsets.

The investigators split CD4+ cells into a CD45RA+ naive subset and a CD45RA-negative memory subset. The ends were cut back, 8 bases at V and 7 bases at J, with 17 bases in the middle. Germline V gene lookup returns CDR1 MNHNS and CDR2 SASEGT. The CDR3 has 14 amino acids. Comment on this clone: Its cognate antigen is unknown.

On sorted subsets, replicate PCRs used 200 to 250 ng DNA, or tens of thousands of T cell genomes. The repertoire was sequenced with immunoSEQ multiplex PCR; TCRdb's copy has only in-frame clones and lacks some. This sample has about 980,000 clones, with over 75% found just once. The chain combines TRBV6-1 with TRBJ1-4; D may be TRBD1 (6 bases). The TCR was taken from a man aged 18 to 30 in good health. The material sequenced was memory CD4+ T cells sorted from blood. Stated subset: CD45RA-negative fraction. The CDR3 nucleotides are TGTGCCAGCGAACCGGGACAATTCCGTGAAAAACTGTTTTTT. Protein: CASEPGQFREKLFF.